This is a list of T cell receptor beta chains from one sample in a study of metastatic and nonmetastatic thyroid tumors. TCRdb re-called the PCR reads with MiXCR. Of around 6,700 clones detected, over 30% appear once; the ten largest clones hold roughly a third. Sequenced sample: adjacent normal tissue. These receptors came from a female donor with papillary thyroid cancer or a benign thyroid nodule (not recorded which). Some clones in this sample may be carry-over from other donors' samples. Both conserved end residues are part of each CDR3. The order of the fields is CDR3 length, V gene, J gene, CDR3 protein.

cdr3_length: 15; v_call: TRBV11-3; j_call: TRBJ2-7; cdr3_aa: CASSSPQGAGYEQYF
cdr3_length: 14; v_call: TRBV6-2/TRBV6-3; j_call: TRBJ1-5; cdr3_aa: CASSYGLGGQPQHF
cdr3_length: 15; v_call: TRBV28; j_call: TRBJ2-1; cdr3_aa: CASTRWGRGGNEQFF
cdr3_length: 12; v_call: TRBV12-3/TRBV12-4; j_call: TRBJ2-7; cdr3_aa: CASRVGPMEQYF
cdr3_length: 16; v_call: TRBV5-1; j_call: TRBJ2-7; cdr3_aa: CASSLAVRTDAYEQYF
cdr3_length: 14; v_call: TRBV6-1; j_call: TRBJ1-2; cdr3_aa: CASLSWAGDYGYTF
cdr3_length: 17; v_call: TRBV6-1; j_call: TRBJ1-2; cdr3_aa: CASREITDRAYFNGYTF
cdr3_length: 14; v_call: TRBV6-2/TRBV6-3; j_call: TRBJ2-7; cdr3_aa: CASKSKNFDREQYF
cdr3_length: 17; v_call: TRBV11-2; j_call: TRBJ1-6; cdr3_aa: CASSFPRTGPNNSPLHF
cdr3_length: 16; v_call: TRBV24-1; j_call: TRBJ2-1; cdr3_aa: CATSDFRQGSYNEQFF
cdr3_length: 14; v_call: TRBV2; j_call: TRBJ2-3; cdr3_aa: CASSWETNTDTQYF
cdr3_length: 13; v_call: TRBV6-5; j_call: TRBJ1-1; cdr3_aa: CASSYNRGHEAFF
cdr3_length: 16; v_call: TRBV10-3; j_call: TRBJ1-1; cdr3_aa: CAISELGHGRDTEAFF
cdr3_length: 15; v_call: TRBV2; j_call: TRBJ2-2; cdr3_aa: CASRRVPQDTGELFF
cdr3_length: 14; v_call: TRBV6-1; j_call: TRBJ2-7; cdr3_aa: CASSQRQGSYEQYF
cdr3_length: 16; v_call: TRBV6-2/TRBV6-3; j_call: TRBJ2-1; cdr3_aa: CASSSLNRGRYNEQFF
cdr3_length: 15; v_call: TRBV6-1; j_call: TRBJ2-2; cdr3_aa: CASSPGQGITGELFF
cdr3_length: 17; v_call: TRBV11-2; j_call: TRBJ2-3; cdr3_aa: CASSSPLGGQSTGTQYF